The 18 T cell receptor beta chains reported below all come from one sample, sequenced in a study of blood T cell repertoires in COVID-19. Repertoires were generated with immunoSEQ multiplex PCR, while TCRdb's copy carries only in-frame clones and drops some. There are around 49,000 clones in the sample; 85% to 95% occur only once, and more than 0.8% lies in the top ten. The source material was peripheral blood. The source is a man aged 60-69 years with COVID-19, enrolled during active disease.

The V gene is TRBV27, the J gene TRBJ1-2; 11 bases map to TRBD1. There are 15 residues in the CDR3. Losses at the gene ends were 6 bases for V and 6 bases for J; bases not matched to a gene: 9. The germline V gene encodes CDR1 MNHEY and CDR2 SMNVEV (reference sequence). The CDR3 loop is CASSTRTGGVHGYTF. CDR3 DNA: TGTGCCAGCAGCACCCGGACAGGGGGCGTTCATGGCTACACCTTC.

The chain is built from TRBV9 and TRBJ2-6, with 8 nucleotides matching TRBD1. This CDR3 has 16 amino acids. J lost 4 bases, V lost 2 bases, and 5 bases had no gene match. Germline V gene lookup returns CDR1 SGDLS and CDR2 YYNGEE. DNA of the CDR3: TGTGCCAGCAGCGTTGGACAGGGTTCAGGGGCCAACGTCCTGACTTTC. It translates to CASSVGQGSGANVLTF.

The chain has TRBV2 and TRBJ1-2, with TRBD1 as a possible D gene (6 bases). This CDR3 region has 13 residues. V gave up 4 bases and J gave up 9 bases, with 15 bases separating them. Germline assignment: CDR1 SNHLY and CDR2 FYNNEI. The CDR3 sequence is CASSALQGSSYTF. The CDR3 coding sequence is TGTGCCAGCAGTGCGTTACAGGGTAGCAGCTACACCTTC.

This clone was detected a few times. V is TRBV5-1 and J is TRBJ2-5; a weak D match, TRBD1 (6 bases). V gave up 2 bases and J gave up 1 base, with 15 bases separating them. Germline V lookup: CDR1 SGHRS, CDR2 YFSETQ. The CDR3 totals 16 residues. The chain's CDR3 is CASSLRASGAQETQYF. In DNA, the CDR3 is TGCGCCAGCAGCTTAAGGGCCTCAGGGGCCCAAGAGACCCAGTACTTC.

V usage is TRBV18 and J usage is TRBJ2-7; unclear D gene. Per the germline V gene, CDR1 is KGHSH and CDR2 is LQKENI. The CDR3 runs 14 residues. Trimming pared 4 bases from V and 4 bases from J, leaving 14 bases between. DNA for the CDR3: TGTGCCAGCTCACGACCGGGCCCCCCTTACGAGCAGTACTTC. As protein: CASSRPGPPYEQYF.

The V gene is TRBV6-6, the J gene TRBJ2-3; 9 bases align to TRBD1. The CDR3 extends over 14 amino acids. The germline gives CDR1 MNHNY, CDR2 SVGAGI (reference sequence). V was clipped by 7 bases and J by 6 bases; unmatched bases: 8. The CDR3 DNA follows: TGTGCCAGCAAACCGGGACAGGGCTTCGATACGCAGTATTTT. It encodes CASKPGQGFDTQYF.

V gene TRBV2 combines with J gene TRBJ2-1; tentatively, D is TRBD2 (5 bases). V was shortened by 6 bases and J by 7 bases, with 16 bases between the two germline ends. Germline assignment: CDR1 SNHLY and CDR2 FYNNEI. This CDR3 is 14 amino acids long. CDR3 sequence (DNA): TGTGCCAGCAGCCTAAGGGAGCTATCAAATGAGCAGTTCTTC. This encodes CASSLRELSNEQFF.

The rearrangement links TRBV9 to TRBJ2-1; 8 bases agree with TRBD2. Unmatched junction bases numbered 9, after V lost 4 bases and J lost 3 bases. The CDR3 has 16 residues. Germline loops: CDR1 SGDLS, CDR2 YYNGEE. In nucleotides, the CDR3 is TGTGCCAGCAGCCCCAGAGCGGGAGTTCTCTACAATGAGCAGTTCTTC. Translating it yields CASSPRAGVLYNEQFF.

This chain connects TRBV14 to TRBJ2-7, with a tentative D call TRBD1 (6 bases). Trimming shortened V by 2 bases and J by 3 bases, and 11 bases separated the two germline ends. The CDR3 is made up of 14 amino acids. Germline values: CDR1 SGHDN, CDR2 FVKESK. The CDR3 protein is CASSQLQGLYEQYF. The CDR3, as DNA: TGTGCCAGCAGCCAACTGCAGGGGCTCTACGAGCAGTACTTC.

V usage is TRBV19 and J usage is TRBJ2-2; 11 bases are a match to TRBD1. The CDR3 is 14 residues long. Germline V gene data show CDR1 as LNHDA and CDR2 as SQIVND (reference sequence). The V and J ends lost 3 bases and 6 bases, in that order; junction bases with no gene match: 0. The CDR3: CASSMDRGPGELFF. Here the CDR3 DNA reads TGTGCCAGTAGTATGGACAGGGGGCCCGGGGAGCTGTTTTTT.

The chain carries TRBV11-2 and TRBJ2-1; D gene unclear. The V end lost 5 bases, the J end lost 3 bases, and 8 bases lay between the germline ends. This CDR3 contains 13 residues. CDR1 is SGHAT, CDR2 FQNNGV, per germline. The CDR3 region is CASSPRYYNEQFF. CDR3 bases: TGTGCCAGCAGCCCGAGATACTACAATGAGCAGTTCTTC.

A few counts support this clone. The chain employs TRBV30 and TRBJ2-4; D ambiguous. CDR3 length: 16 amino acids. The ends were cut back, 0 bases at V and 0 bases at J, with 12 bases in the middle. Germline V CDR1 and CDR2: GTSNPN, SVGIG (reference sequence). Here the CDR3 DNA reads TGTGCCTGGAGTGTGGGCACCTGGATAGCCAAAAACATTCAGTACTTC. Its protein product is CAWSVGTWIAKNIQYF.

A word on this clone: At one end, the junction sequence differs from germline, possibly due to a read error. The genes are TRBV7-7 and TRBJ2-5, with D possibly TRBD1 on 5 matching bases. CDR3 size: 14 residues. Looked up from germline, CDR1 is SSHAT and CDR2 is FNYEAQ (reference sequence). CDR3 nucleotide sequence: TGTGCTAGCAGCTACTCAGGGTTGGGGGAGACCCAGTACTTC. This gives the protein CASSYSGLGETQYF.

This clone was counted once. The chain is built from TRBV19 and TRBJ2-1, with D possibly matching TRBD2 (6 bases). From germline, CDR1 is LNHDA and CDR2 SQIVND (reference sequence). CDR3 length equals 14 residues. V dropped 5 bases and J dropped 4 bases, with 12 bases sitting between them. CDR3 coding DNA: TGTGCCAGTAGTCGCCGGGACTCGTACAATGAGCAGTTCTTC. This gives the protein CASSRRDSYNEQFF.

V gene TRBV6-5 combines with J gene TRBJ2-2, with 8 nucleotides matching TRBD1. Germline assignment: CDR1 MNHEY and CDR2 SVGAGI. J was trimmed by 3 bases and V by 7 bases; bases with no gene match: 4. CDR3 length equals 14 residues. In DNA form, the CDR3 reads TGTGCCAGCATCCCAGGGGGCCACACCGGGGAGCTGTTTTTT. It encodes CASIPGGHTGELFF.

For the CDR3, the DNA is TGTGCCAGCAGTTTACTTCAAGTGGGACAGGGGGAAGGCGGCTACACCTTC. Encoded protein: CASSLLQVGQGEGGYTF. V gene TRBV28 combines with J gene TRBJ1-2; 11 bases agree with TRBD1. The junction had 13 bases not matched to a gene; V was cut back by 2 bases and J by 8 bases. CDR3 length: 17 amino acids. Looked up from germline, CDR1 is MDHEN and CDR2 is SYDVKM.

V is TRBV28 and J is TRBJ1-2; D may be TRBD1 (6 bases). Deletions cut 11 bases from V and 8 bases from J, with 33 bases between. CDR1 is MDHEN and CDR2 is SYDVKM in the germline V gene. CDR3 size: 17 residues. In nucleotides, the CDR3 is TGTGCCGGCGATAGAGTGCTAAACAGGGAAGGTTTAAAGGGCTACACCTTC. Translation: CAGDRVLNREGLKGYTF.

The V gene is TRBV9, the J gene TRBJ1-6, with D uncertain. V dropped 3 bases and J dropped 5 bases, with 9 bases sitting between them. The germline V gene encodes CDR1 SGDLS and CDR2 YYNGEE. CDR3 length: 14 amino acids. CDR3 loop: CASSADTDNSPLHF. The CDR3 DNA is TGTGCCAGCAGCGCCGACACTGATAATTCACCCCTCCACTTT.